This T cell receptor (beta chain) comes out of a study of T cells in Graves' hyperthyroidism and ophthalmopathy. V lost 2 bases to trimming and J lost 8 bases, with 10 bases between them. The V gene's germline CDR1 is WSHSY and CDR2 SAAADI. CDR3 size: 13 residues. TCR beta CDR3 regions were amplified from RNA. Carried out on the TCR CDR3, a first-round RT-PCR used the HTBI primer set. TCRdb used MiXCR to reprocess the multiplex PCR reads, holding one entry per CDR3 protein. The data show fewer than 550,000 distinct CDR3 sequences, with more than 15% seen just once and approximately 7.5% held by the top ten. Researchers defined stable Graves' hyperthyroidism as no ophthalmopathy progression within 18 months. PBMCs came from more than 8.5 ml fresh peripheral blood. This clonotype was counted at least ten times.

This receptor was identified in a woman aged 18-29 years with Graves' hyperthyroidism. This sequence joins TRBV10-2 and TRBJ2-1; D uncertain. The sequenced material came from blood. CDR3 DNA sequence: TGCGCCAGCAGTGAGAGACCAACCGATGAGCAGTTCTTC. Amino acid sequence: CASSERPTDEQFF.